A single sample gave rise to the 24 T cell receptor beta chains below, sequenced in a study of OX40 agonist ivuxolimab in advanced cancers. Profiled with immunoSEQ multiplex PCR; TCRdb holds only in-frame clones, not every one. The repertoire holds under 80,000 clones, with roughly 90% as singletons. Sequences were derived from CD4+ or CD8+ T cells sorted from blood, sampled in a trial of the OX40 agonist ivuxolimab. Receptors originate from an adult with an advanced solid tumor such as melanoma, head and neck, liver or kidney cancer.

This chain uses TRBV5-1 with TRBJ2-5; a weak D match, TRBD2 (6 bases). Germline V gene data show CDR1 as SGHRS and CDR2 as YFSETQ. The CDR3 is 13 residues long. The V and J ends lost 4 bases and 2 bases respectively, with 9 bases between them. The CDR3 nucleotides read TGCGCCAGCAGCCAGGGACTTCAAGAGACCCAGTACTTC. Protein: CASSQGLQETQYF.

The CDR3 protein is CASSQDAVGSRGYTF. CDR3 DNA: TGTGCCAGCAGCCAAGATGCGGTGGGTTCGCGCGGCTACACCTTC. This chain joins TRBV14 and TRBJ1-2; no reliable D call. Germline V gives CDR1 SGHDN, CDR2 FVKESK. V dropped 0 bases and J dropped 8 bases, with 16 bases sitting between them. The CDR3 is 15 amino acids.

This clone was detected only a few times. The V call is TRBV10-3, the J call TRBJ1-2, with D unclear. V shed 8 bases and J shed 3 bases, with 13 bases lying between them. The CDR3 runs 13 residues. Germline loops: CDR1 ENHRY, CDR2 SYGVKD. CDR3 sequence reads: CAIGQVKDYGYTF. Written as DNA, the CDR3 is TGTGCCATCGGTCAGGTCAAGGACTATGGCTACACCTTC.

The gene calls are TRBV18 and TRBJ2-2; 8 bases match TRBD1. With V trimmed by 4 bases and J by 3 bases, 1 base remained unmatched. The length of the CDR3 is 14 residues. Germline V gene data show CDR1 as KGHSH and CDR2 as LQKENI. CDR3 region: CASSLQGDTGELFF. The CDR3 bases are TGTGCCAGCTCACTACAGGGGGACACCGGGGAGCTGTTTTTT.

This chain joins TRBV6-5 and TRBJ1-1; the D gene is possibly TRBD1 (5 bases). Trimming took 6 bases from V and 7 from J, leaving 18 bases between them. Germline V CDR1 and CDR2: MNHEY, SVGAGI. This CDR3 has 14 amino acids. The CDR3 protein is CASRGAGRDDEAFF. CDR3 nucleotides: TGTGCCAGCAGGGGAGCAGGGAGGGATGATGAAGCTTTCTTT.

V gene TRBV7-6 combines with J gene TRBJ2-5; 8 positions agree with TRBD2. The germline V gene has CDR1 SGHVS and CDR2 FNYEAQ. The length of the CDR3 is 17 residues. V was pared by 6 bases and J by 5 bases, with 17 bases of the junction left unmatched. CDR3 sequence reads: CASSKRSTGGLRETQYF. In DNA form, the CDR3 reads TGTGCCAGCAGTAAGCGGTCGACGGGGGGGCTAAGGGAGACCCAGTACTTC.

This clone has just one count. The chain combines TRBV5-1 with TRBJ1-4; 7 nucleotides agree with TRBD1. This CDR3 contains 14 residues. CDR1 is SGHRS, CDR2 YFSETQ, per germline. The ends lost 4 bases at V and 5 bases at J; junction bases unmatched: 5. CDR3 coding DNA: TGCGCCAGCAGCGTCAGGGGGGAGAATGAAAAACTGTTTTTT. It encodes CASSVRGENEKLFF.

The J gene is TRBJ1-5, the V gene TRBV30; 10 nucleotides line up with TRBD1. The germline gives CDR1 GTSNPN, CDR2 SVGIG (reference sequence). This CDR3 region has 14 residues. Trimming took 3 bases from V and 6 from J; bases not matched to a gene: 5. The CDR3: CAWSRTGGSQPQHF. In DNA form, the CDR3 reads TGTGCCTGGAGCCGGACAGGGGGGAGTCAGCCCCAGCATTTT.

The CDR3 nucleotides read TGTGCCAGCAGTTACTCTGCCTATGCCAAAAACATTCAGTACTTC. Its translation is CASSYSAYAKNIQYF. This chain joins TRBV6-5 and TRBJ2-4; the D is unclear. The CDR3 is made up of 15 amino acids. Germline lookup yields CDR1 MNHEY and CDR2 SVGAGI. With 0 bases removed from V and 1 base from J, the gap between germline ends came to 7 bases.

This rearrangement joins TRBV18 to TRBJ2-5; D is ambiguous. Trimming left V 6 bases short and J 4 bases short, with 12 bases between. CDR3 length: 13 amino acids. Germline V gives CDR1 KGHSH, CDR2 LQKENI. CDR3 DNA sequence: TGTGCCAGCTCCCGCTATGAAGGAGAGACCCAGTACTTC. Translating it yields CASSRYEGETQYF.

This chain joins TRBV19 and TRBJ2-2; the D call may be TRBD1 or TRBD2 (5 bases each). The V end was cut by 5 bases, the J end by 8 bases, with 15 bases between. Germline V gene lookup returns CDR1 LNHDA and CDR2 SQIVND (reference sequence). The CDR3 runs 14 residues. CDR3 region: CASSFPGTTGELFF. The DNA of the CDR3 is TGTGCCAGTAGTTTTCCGGGGACGACGGGGGAGCTGTTTTTT. The full variable domain, in which reference TRBV19 and TRBJ2-2 provide the parts outside the CDR3, is DGGITQSPKYLFRKEGQNVTLSCEQNLNHDAMYWYRQDPGQGLRLIYYSQIVNDFQKGDIAEGYSVSREKKESFPLTVTSAQKNPTAFYLCASSFPGTTGELFFGEGSRLTVL.

The CDR3 nucleotides are TGTGCCAGCAGTTACGGGGATCTAAGTTCACCCCTCCACTTT. Its protein is CASSYGDLSSPLHF. V gene TRBV6-5 combines with J gene TRBJ1-6; D gene ambiguous. This CDR3 comprises 14 residues. Between the trimmed V and J ends, which lost 2 bases and 9 bases, there was a span of 11 bases. Per germline, CDR1 MNHEY and CDR2 SVGAGI.

The chain links TRBV12-5 to TRBJ2-4; D not certain. CDR1 LGHNT and CDR2 FRNRAP come from the germline V gene. The CDR3 loop spans 17 amino acids. The V and J ends lost 0 bases and 0 bases respectively, with 12 bases between them. CDR3 coding DNA: TGTGCTAGTGGTTTGGTACTTTGGGGTTCAGCCAAAAACATTCAGTACTTC. It codes for CASGLVLWGSAKNIQYF. The full variable domain, completed using reference TRBV12-5 and TRBJ2-4, is DARVTQTPRHKVTEMGQEVTMRCQPILGHNTVFWYRQTMMQGLELLAYFRNRAPLDDSGMPKDRFSAEMPDATLATLKIQPSEPRDSAVYFCASGLVLWGSAKNIQYFGAGTRLSVL.

A note on this clone: Other DNA sequences within the sample encode an identical CDR3. The chain links TRBV18 to TRBJ1-3; no clear D gene. The CDR3 sequence is 12 residues long. The germline V gene encodes CDR1 KGHSH and CDR2 LQKENI. Trimming left V 6 bases short and J 4 bases short, with 7 bases between. Here the CDR3 reads CASSTQGNTIYF. The CDR3 bases are TGTGCCAGCTCGACCCAGGGAAACACCATATATTTT.

The rearrangement uses TRBV5-4 and TRBJ1-1; TRBD1 matches at 7 bases. Germline V CDR1 and CDR2: SGHNT, YYREEE (reference sequence). The CDR3 is 13 residues long. V lost 2 bases and J lost 3; bases outside the gene matches: 1. DNA for the CDR3: TGTGCCAGCAGCTTACAGGGGTACACTGAAGCTTTCTTT. Its protein is CASSLQGYTEAFF.

This clone was observed a few times. This chain joins TRBV28 and TRBJ2-3; D is undetermined. This CDR3 has 13 amino acids. The ends were cut back, 5 bases at V and 2 bases at J, with 8 bases in the middle. Per the germline V gene, CDR1 is MDHEN and CDR2 is SYDVKM. Here the CDR3 reads CASSPPTTDTQYF. DNA of the CDR3: TGTGCCAGCAGTCCCCCGACCACAGATACGCAGTATTTT.

The chain carries TRBV1 and TRBJ2-7; the table's D call TRBD2 went unverified against the DNA. TRBV1 is a recognized pseudogene. The CDR3 sequence is 16 residues long. The CDR3 DNA reads TGCACCAGCAGCCAAGATTGGCCTAGCGGGACCTACGAGCAGTACTTC. Translating it yields CTSSQDWPSGTYEQYF.

This chain uses TRBV4-2 with TRBJ2-5; 8 positions agree with TRBD2. The germline gives CDR1 LGHNA, CDR2 YNFKEQ. The V segment lost 4 bases and the J segment 5 bases; nucleotides outside the gene matches: 12. The CDR3 extends over 16 amino acids. CDR3: CASSPGLPRGGETQYF. The CDR3 DNA is TGTGCCAGCAGCCCCGGACTCCCCCGGGGGGGGGAGACCCAGTACTTC.

This chain joins TRBV7-3 and TRBJ2-2; D not resolved. The germline gives CDR1 SGHTA, CDR2 FQGTGA. CDR3 length: 14 residues. V shed 4 bases and J shed 6 bases, with 12 bases lying between them. DNA of the CDR3: TGTGCCAGCAGCTCTGGAGTGGCTGCCGGGGAGCTGTTTTTT. Translating gives CASSSGVAAGELFF. The full variable domain, completed using reference TRBV7-3 and TRBJ2-2, is GAGVSQTPSNKVTEKGKYVELRCDPISGHTALYWYRQSLGQGPEFLIYFQGTGAADDSGLPNDRFFAVRPEGSVSTLKIQRTERGDSAVYLCASSSGVAAGELFFGEGSRLTVL.

V usage is TRBV7-2 and J usage is TRBJ1-3; D is uncertain. Deletions cut 5 bases from V and 0 bases from J, with 8 bases between. Germline CDR1 is SGHTA and CDR2 is FQGNSA. The CDR3 totals 14 residues. CDR3 DNA sequence: TGTGCCAGCAGCCTGACACTCTCTGGAAACACCATATATTTT. Its translation is CASSLTLSGNTIYF. Combining the CDR3 with reference TRBV7-2 and TRBJ1-3 gives the whole variable domain GAGVSQSPSNKVTEKGKDVELRCDPISGHTALYWYRQSLGQGLEFLIYFQGNSAPDKSGLPSDRFSAERTGGSVSTLTIQRTQQEDSAVYLCASSLTLSGNTIYFGEGSWLTVV.

This chain joins TRBV5-1 and TRBJ1-4; 8 bases map to TRBD1. V dropped 4 bases and J dropped 2; count of bases not matched to a gene: 7. CDR3 length: 16 residues. CDR1 SGHRS and CDR2 YFSETQ come from the germline V gene. CDR3 in amino acids: CASSTGQGQTNEKLFF. CDR3 DNA: TGCGCCAGCAGCACTGGACAGGGCCAGACTAATGAAAAACTGTTTTTT.

The V gene is TRBV2, the J gene TRBJ1-5; D remains ambiguous. The germline V and J ends were trimmed by 1 base and 4 bases, with 8 bases remaining between them. This CDR3 spans 14 amino acids. Per germline, CDR1 SNHLY and CDR2 FYNNEI. The CDR3 DNA is TGTGCCAGCAGTGAAGGTCGGGCAAATCAGCCCCAGCATTTT. As protein: CASSEGRANQPQHF.

The chain links TRBV5-1 to TRBJ2-2; the D gene is possibly TRBD1 (5 bases). The CDR3 length is 13 residues. Looked up from germline, CDR1 is SGHRS and CDR2 is YFSETQ. V shed 4 bases and J shed 3 bases, with 7 bases lying between them. The CDR3 nucleotides read TGCGCCAGCAGCGTGGGGCACACCGGGGAGCTGTTTTTT. This encodes CASSVGHTGELFF.

The rearrangement uses TRBV2 and TRBJ1-1; D uncertain. V lost 4 bases and J lost 3, with 6 bases in between. Germline V gene sequence: CDR1 SNHLY, CDR2 FYNNEI. CDR3 length equals 12 residues. The CDR3 coding sequence is TGTGCCAGCAGTGCAGGCTACACTGAAGCTTTCTTT. This gives the protein CASSAGYTEAFF.